The 18 T cell receptor beta chains below were found in one sample sequenced in a study of monozygotic twins with inflammatory bowel disease. Using the 5' RACE reads, TCRdb records one entry per CDR3 protein without DNA. The repertoire table contains 200,000 to 250,000 distinct CDR3 sequences. The sample was blood. The receptors originated from a human donor with ulcerative colitis or Crohn's disease, or a healthy co-twin of an affected twin (not recorded which).

The chain combines TRBV5-1 with TRBJ2-5; TCRdb outputs TRBD1, but without DNA this stays unchecked. This CDR3 spans 15 amino acids. Germline lookup yields CDR1 SGHRS and CDR2 YFSETQ. CDR3 protein: CASSLEGQPGETQYF.

V usage is TRBV20-1 and J usage is TRBJ2-3. The CDR3 is 11 amino acids. Germline V lookup: CDR1 DFQATT, CDR2 SNEGSKA (reference sequence). CDR3 residues: CSANSPDTQYF.

The chain joins TRBV4-1 to TRBJ2-5; without DNA, the TCRdb call of TRBD2 cannot be checked. Germline values: CDR1 MGHRA, CDR2 YSYEKL. CDR3 length: 15 residues. CDR3: CASSQSSGGAMTQYF.

This chain joins TRBV13 and TRBJ1-1; lacking DNA, the TRBD1 call made by TCRdb goes unchecked. The germline V gene has CDR1 PRHDT and CDR2 FYEKMQ (reference sequence). This CDR3 region has 18 residues. CDR3: CASSQHPGQGAINTEAFF.

The chain employs TRBV6-1 and TRBJ1-3; the TRBD1 assignment by TCRdb is unverifiable without DNA. The CDR3 covers 15 residues. Per germline, CDR1 MNHNS and CDR2 SASEGT. The CDR3 is CASSPPRDSGNTIYF.

This chain connects TRBV19 to TRBJ1-2; TCRdb designates TRBD1, a call that cannot be tested without DNA. This CDR3 is 15 amino acids long. Germline V gives CDR1 LNHDA, CDR2 SQIVND (reference sequence). CDR3 region: CASTQGDRRVDGYTF.

V usage is TRBV20-1 and J usage is TRBJ2-3; TCRdb reports TRBD1, a call that lacks DNA to check it against. Germline CDR1 and CDR2: DFQATT and SNEGSKA (reference sequence). The CDR3 length is 14 residues. CDR3 residues: CSARTGGLPGAQYF.

The chain carries TRBV7-2 and TRBJ2-7; TCRdb indicates TRBD1, and absent DNA this call remains unverified. The germline V gene encodes CDR1 SGHTA and CDR2 FQGNSA. This CDR3 region has 17 residues. CDR3 amino acids: CASSFPRTGGTTYEQYF.

V usage is TRBV6-1 and J usage is TRBJ2-1; TCRdb designates TRBD2, a call that cannot be tested without DNA. This CDR3 spans 16 amino acids. The V gene's germline CDR1 is MNHNS and CDR2 SASEGT. CDR3 residues: CASSSHLAGGGNEQFF.

The chain couples TRBV12-3 or TRBV12-4 to TRBJ1-4. This CDR3 comprises 14 residues. The CDR3 is CASSVRLVEEKLFF.

The chain combines TRBV12-3 or TRBV12-4 with TRBJ1-1. The CDR3 length is 14 residues. The CDR3 loop reads CASSYGLMNTEAFF.

The chain combines TRBV24-1 with TRBJ2-5; TCRdb outputs TRBD1, but without DNA this stays unchecked. The CDR3 has 15 residues. Germline-derived CDR1 and CDR2 are KGHDR and SFDVKD. CDR3 region: CATSDSRTGRETQYF.

The chain joins TRBV5-1 to TRBJ2-2; without DNA, the TCRdb call of TRBD1 cannot be checked. The length of the CDR3 is 17 residues. Germline values: CDR1 SGHRS, CDR2 YFSETQ. CDR3 protein: CASSGRITPSDTGELFF. The whole variable domain, filled in from reference TRBV5-1 and TRBJ2-2, reads KAGVTQTPRYLIKTRGQQVTLSCSPISGHRSVSWYQQTPGQGLQFLFEYFSETQRNKGNFPGRFSGRQFSNSRSEMNVSTLELGDSALYLCASSGRITPSDTGELFFGEGSRLTVL.

This rearrangement joins TRBV7-9 to TRBJ1-5. This CDR3 is built from 16 residues. CDR1 is SEHNR, CDR2 FQNEAQ, per germline (reference sequence). CDR3 sequence reads: CASSLGGSGVNQPQHF.

This chain uses TRBV30 with TRBJ1-1; TCRdb calls TRBD1, which cannot be checked without DNA. The CDR3 has 14 residues. Germline V gene data show CDR1 as GTSNPN and CDR2 as SVGIG (reference sequence). The CDR3 is CAWNYHGGLAEAFF.

The V call is TRBV29-1, the J call TRBJ2-6; TCRdb lists TRBD1, though no DNA is available to test this call. This CDR3 is built from 14 residues. Germline CDR1 is SQVTM and CDR2 is ANQGSEA. CDR3 protein: CSVTQGAGANVLTF.

This chain connects TRBV6-5 to TRBJ1-2. CDR3 length equals 13 residues. Per germline, CDR1 MNHEY and CDR2 SVGAGI. CDR3 sequence: CASSYGRSYGYTF.

The genes are TRBV7-2 and TRBJ2-5. The CDR3 sequence is 16 residues long. Per the germline V gene, CDR1 is SGHTA and CDR2 is FQGNSA. CDR3 region: CASSLPTTYFQETQYF.